Detailed here is one TCR beta chain. What it recognizes is unknown. This record comes from a study of cytomegalovirus exposure and HLA in healthy donors. General study results and limits: In a later analysis, at a false discovery rate of 0.05, approximately 15,000 TCR beta sequences matched HLA alleles. When presence/absence was analysed, sequencing depth was taken to be roughly uniform across donors. It was reported in a later analysis that an Asian-associated ancestry cluster showed fewer N-insertions than the approximately 670-donor mean.

This CDR3 has 14 residues. Germline values: CDR1 SQVTM, CDR2 ANQGSEA. V was pared by 3 bases and J by 5 bases, with 9 bases of the junction left unmatched. The PCR employed 60 Vbeta primers together with 13 Jbeta primers. As originally analysed: About 12 million shared chains were among the approximately 82 million unique TCR beta chains that a later analysis counted. The method was immunoSEQ multiplex PCR; TCRdb's version includes in-frame clones alone and lacks a portion of them. D and trimming were read from the DNA, whereas the V and J calls and clone size are those reported in that table. The sample includes approximately 170,000 clones, more than 70% of them seen just once.

The receptor was isolated from a male donor in good health and CMV-seronegative. Sequencing was carried out using PBMCs. The chain employs TRBV29-1 and TRBJ2-5; 7 bases align to TRBD2. CDR3 nucleotides: TGCAGCGTTGAGGGGGGGGGTGTCAGGGAGACCCAGTACTTC. Translated, it gives CSVEGGGVRETQYF.